The 7 T cell receptor beta chains below come from one sample, sequenced in a study of neoadjuvant anti-PD-1 for oral cavity cancer. Time point noted: after neoadjuvant nivolumab, at surgical resection. Clones were sequenced by immunoSEQ multiplex PCR, and TCRdb holds only the in-frame ones, with some missing. The table has about 14,000 clones, 35% to 40% seen once; the top ten hold approximately 40%. The sequencing here drew on tumor tissue, taken after nivolumab (anti-PD-1) treatment. Receptors originate from a person between 40 and 80 years old with oral cavity squamous cell carcinoma.

This clone is judged medium-sized. This specimen includes other DNA sequences encoding the same CDR3. This chain uses TRBV5-4 with TRBJ2-5; D uncertain. V was trimmed by 0 bases and J by 3 bases, leaving 6 bases between them. The CDR3 runs to 13 residues. Germline V CDR1 and CDR2: SGHNT, YYREEE (reference sequence). The CDR3 DNA reads as TGTGCCAGCAGCTTGGCGGGTAAAGAGACCCAGTACTTC. It codes for CASSLAGKETQYF.

This clone has a handful of counts. The chain has TRBV19 and TRBJ2-5, with D uncertain. Trimming shortened V by 3 bases and J by 1 base, and 0 bases separated the two germline ends. CDR1 and CDR2 (germline): LNHDA, SQIVND (reference sequence). This CDR3 has 11 residues. The chain's CDR3 is CASSIQETQYF. DNA of the CDR3: TGTGCCAGTAGTATCCAAGAGACCCAGTACTTC. The full variable domain, with the rest looked up from reference TRBV19 and TRBJ2-5, is DGGITQSPKYLFRKEGQNVTLSCEQNLNHDAMYWYRQDPGQGLRLIYYSQIVNDFQKGDIAEGYSVSREKKESFPLTVTSAQKNPTAFYLCASSIQETQYFGPGTRLLVL.

The genes are TRBV25-1 and TRBJ2-7; 7 bases align to TRBD1. In germline, CDR1 is MGHDK, CDR2 SYGVNS. V trimming: 6 bases; J trimming: 0 bases; junction bases outside the gene matches: 2. There are 13 residues in the CDR3. The CDR3 coding sequence is TGTGCCAGCAGGTCAGGGGGCTCCTACGAGCAGTACTTC. Translated: CASRSGGSYEQYF.

V and J are TRBV6-1 and TRBJ1-2, with unresolved D. CDR1 is MNHNS, CDR2 SASEGT, per germline. This CDR3 region has 13 residues. V lost 3 bases and J lost 6, with 11 bases in between. DNA for the CDR3: TGTGCCAGCAGTGATGTTGCCGTGAATGGCTACACCTTC. It yields the protein CASSDVAVNGYTF.

The chain uses TRBV5-4 and TRBJ1-1, with D possibly TRBD1 on 5 matching bases. Between the trimmed V and J ends, which lost 0 bases and 11 bases, there was a span of 11 bases. Germline V gives CDR1 SGHNT, CDR2 YYREEE (reference sequence). The CDR3 spans 12 residues. The CDR3 bases are TGTGCCAGCAGCTTGGCCCAAGGGACCGCTTTCTTT. It encodes CASSLAQGTAFF.

This clone has a handful of counts. V and J are TRBV5-8 and TRBJ1-2; tentatively, D is TRBD1 (5 bases). Germline V lookup: CDR1 SGHTS, CDR2 YDEGEE. This CDR3 comprises 16 residues. V dropped 3 bases and J dropped 0 bases, with 15 bases sitting between them. The CDR3 spells CASSSPRDGPNYGYTF. The CDR3 DNA follows: TGTGCCAGCAGCTCGCCCCGGGACGGTCCTAACTATGGCTACACCTTC.

The J gene is TRBJ2-3, the V gene TRBV25-1, with 10 bases fitting TRBD2. Germline trimming cut 0 bases from V and 1 base from J; bases unmatched to any gene: 7. The CDR3 runs to 18 residues. Looked up from germline, CDR1 is MGHDK and CDR2 is SYGVNS. The CDR3 sequence is CASSEYSGGASGTDTQYF. The DNA of the CDR3 is TGTGCCAGCAGTGAATACAGCGGGGGGGCCTCGGGCACAGATACGCAGTATTTT.